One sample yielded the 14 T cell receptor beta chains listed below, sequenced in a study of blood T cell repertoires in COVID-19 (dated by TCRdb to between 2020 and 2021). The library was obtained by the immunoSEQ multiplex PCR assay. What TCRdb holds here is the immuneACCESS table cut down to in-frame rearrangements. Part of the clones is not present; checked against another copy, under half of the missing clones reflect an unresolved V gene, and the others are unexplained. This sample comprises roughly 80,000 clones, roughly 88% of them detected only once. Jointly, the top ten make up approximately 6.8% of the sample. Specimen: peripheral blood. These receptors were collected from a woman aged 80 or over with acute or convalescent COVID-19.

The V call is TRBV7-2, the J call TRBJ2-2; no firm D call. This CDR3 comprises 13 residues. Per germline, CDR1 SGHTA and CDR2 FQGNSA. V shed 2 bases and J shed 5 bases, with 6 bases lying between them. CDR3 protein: CASSLLRTGELFF. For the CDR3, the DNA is TGTGCCAGCAGCTTATTGAGAACCGGGGAGCTGTTTTTT.

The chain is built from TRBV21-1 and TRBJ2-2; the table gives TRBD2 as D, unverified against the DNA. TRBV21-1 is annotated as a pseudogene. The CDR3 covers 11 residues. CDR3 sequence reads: CASSRVGELFF. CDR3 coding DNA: TGTGCCAGCAGCCGGGTTGGGGAGCTGTTTTTT.

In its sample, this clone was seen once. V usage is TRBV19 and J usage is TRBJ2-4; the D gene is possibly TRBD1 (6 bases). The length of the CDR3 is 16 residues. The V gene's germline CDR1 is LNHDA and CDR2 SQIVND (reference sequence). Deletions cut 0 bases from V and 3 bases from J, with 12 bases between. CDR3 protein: CASSIDATGGKNIQYF. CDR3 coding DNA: TGTGCCAGTAGTATAGACGCGACAGGAGGCAAAAACATTCAGTACTTC.

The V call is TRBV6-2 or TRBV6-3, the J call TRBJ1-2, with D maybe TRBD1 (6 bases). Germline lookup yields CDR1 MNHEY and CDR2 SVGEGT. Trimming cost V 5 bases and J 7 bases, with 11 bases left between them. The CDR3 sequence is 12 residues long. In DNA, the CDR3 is TGTGCCAGCAGTCAAACAGGGTTTGGCTACACCTTC. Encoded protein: CASSQTGFGYTF.

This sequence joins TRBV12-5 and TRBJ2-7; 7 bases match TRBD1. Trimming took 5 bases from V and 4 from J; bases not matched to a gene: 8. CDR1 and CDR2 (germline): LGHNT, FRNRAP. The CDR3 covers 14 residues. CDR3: CASGPRTGPYEQYF. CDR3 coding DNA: TGTGCTAGTGGTCCTAGGACAGGCCCTTACGAGCAGTACTTC.

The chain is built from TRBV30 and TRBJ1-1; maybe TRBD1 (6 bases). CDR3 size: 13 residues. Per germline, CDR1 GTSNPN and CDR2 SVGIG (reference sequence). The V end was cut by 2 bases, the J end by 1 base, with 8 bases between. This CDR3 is CAWSTTGNTEAFF. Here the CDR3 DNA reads TGTGCCTGGAGTACGACAGGGAACACTGAAGCTTTCTTT.

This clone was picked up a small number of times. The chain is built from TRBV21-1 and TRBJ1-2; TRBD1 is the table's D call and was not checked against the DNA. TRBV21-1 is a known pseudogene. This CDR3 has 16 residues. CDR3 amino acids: CASSPARDRGPHGYTF. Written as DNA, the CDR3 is TGTGCCAGCAGCCCTGCCCGGGACAGGGGCCCCCATGGCTACACCTTC.

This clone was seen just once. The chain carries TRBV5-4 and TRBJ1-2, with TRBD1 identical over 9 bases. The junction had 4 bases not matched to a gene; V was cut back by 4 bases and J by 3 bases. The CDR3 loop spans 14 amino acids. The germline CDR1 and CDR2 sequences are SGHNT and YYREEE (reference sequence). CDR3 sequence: CASSPGTGYYGYTF. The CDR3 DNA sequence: TGTGCCAGCAGCCCCGGGACAGGGTACTATGGCTACACCTTC.

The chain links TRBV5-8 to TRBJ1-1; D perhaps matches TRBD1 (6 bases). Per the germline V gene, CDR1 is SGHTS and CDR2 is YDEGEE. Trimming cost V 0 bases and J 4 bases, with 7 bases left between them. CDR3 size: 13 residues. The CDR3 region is CASSLEGGTEAFF. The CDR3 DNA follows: TGTGCCAGCAGCTTGGAAGGGGGCACTGAAGCTTTCTTT.

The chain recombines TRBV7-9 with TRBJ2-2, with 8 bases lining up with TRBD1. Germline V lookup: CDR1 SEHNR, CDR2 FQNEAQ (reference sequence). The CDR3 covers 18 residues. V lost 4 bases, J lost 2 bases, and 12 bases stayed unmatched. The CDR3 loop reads CASSSYGGRGRNTGELFF. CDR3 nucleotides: TGTGCCAGCAGCTCCTACGGTGGCAGGGGGCGAAACACCGGGGAGCTGTTTTTT.

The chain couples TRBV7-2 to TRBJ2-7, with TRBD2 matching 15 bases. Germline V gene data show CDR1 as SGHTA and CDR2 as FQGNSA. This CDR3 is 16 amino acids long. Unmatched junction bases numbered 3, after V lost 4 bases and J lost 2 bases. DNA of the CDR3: TGTGCCAGCAGCTCAGGACTAGCGGGGGGGGCCTACGAGCAGTACTTC. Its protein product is CASSSGLAGGAYEQYF.

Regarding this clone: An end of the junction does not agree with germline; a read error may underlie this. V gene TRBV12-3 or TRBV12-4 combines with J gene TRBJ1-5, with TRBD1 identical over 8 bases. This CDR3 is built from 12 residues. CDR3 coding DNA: TGTGCCAACAGTTCGGGGACAGGGCCCCAGCATTTT. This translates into CANSSGTGPQHF.

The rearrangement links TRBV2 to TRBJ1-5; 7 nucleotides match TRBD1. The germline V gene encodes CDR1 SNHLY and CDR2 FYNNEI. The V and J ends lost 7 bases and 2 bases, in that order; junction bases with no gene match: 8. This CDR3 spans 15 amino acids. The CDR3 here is CASNLDRNGNQPQHF. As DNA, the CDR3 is TGTGCCAGCAATTTGGACAGGAACGGCAATCAGCCCCAGCATTTT. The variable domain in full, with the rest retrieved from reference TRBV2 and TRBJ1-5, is EPEVTQTPSHQVTQMGQEVILRCVPISNHLYFYWYRQILGQKVEFLVSFYNNEISEKSEIFDDQFSVERPDGSNFTLKIRSTKLEDSAMYFCASNLDRNGNQPQHFGDGTRLSIL.

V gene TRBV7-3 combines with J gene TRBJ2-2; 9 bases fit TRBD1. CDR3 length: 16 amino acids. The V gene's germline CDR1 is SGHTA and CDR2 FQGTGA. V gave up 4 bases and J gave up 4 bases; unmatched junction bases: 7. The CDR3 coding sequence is TGTGCCAGCAGCTGGCCGGGACAGGGTGCCACCGGGGAGCTGTTTTTT. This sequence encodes CASSWPGQGATGELFF.